The present T cell receptor beta chain was sequenced within a study of cytomegalovirus exposure and HLA in healthy donors. Notes on this clone: The target antigen is unknown.

Findings of the study overall: It was reported that the classifier diagnosed cytomegalovirus status with high specificity and sensitivity in both the original and validation cohorts. A few of the chains that were CMV-associated were confirmed in vitro to be specific for CMV antigens.

The CDR3 is 14 amino acids. Germline V lookup: CDR1 SNHLY, CDR2 FYNNEI. Trimming stripped 6 bases from V and 1 base from J, with 12 bases between. The protocol was immunoSEQ multiplex PCR, while the TCRdb copy is restricted to in-frame clones and leaves out a portion. The sample has about 56,000 clones, approximately 92% seen once; the top ten hold more than 14%. This TCR came from a woman aged 18-30 years in good health and CMV-seronegative. The chain combines TRBV2 with TRBJ2-5; tentative D call: TRBD2 (6 bases). The sample was PBMCs. CDR3 coding DNA: TGTGCCAGCAGGTTAGCGGAACTCCAAGAGACCCAGTACTTC. The encoded protein is CASRLAELQETQYF.